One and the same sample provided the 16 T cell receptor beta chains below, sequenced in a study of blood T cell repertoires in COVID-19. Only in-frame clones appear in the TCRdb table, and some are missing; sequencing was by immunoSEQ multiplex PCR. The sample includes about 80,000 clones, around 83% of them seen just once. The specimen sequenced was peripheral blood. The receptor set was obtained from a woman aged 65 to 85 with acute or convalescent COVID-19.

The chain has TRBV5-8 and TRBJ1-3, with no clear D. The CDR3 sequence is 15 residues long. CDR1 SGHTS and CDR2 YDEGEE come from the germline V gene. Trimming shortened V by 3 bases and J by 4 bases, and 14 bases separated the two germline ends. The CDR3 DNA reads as TGTGCCAGCAGCTGGATGCGAGGCGTCGGAAACACCATATATTTT. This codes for CASSWMRGVGNTIYF. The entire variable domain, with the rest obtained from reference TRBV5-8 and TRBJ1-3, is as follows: EAGVTQSPTHLIKTRGQQATLRCSPISGHTSVYWYQQALGLGLQFLLWYDEGEERNRGNFPPRFSGRQFPNYSSELNVNALELEDSALYLCASSWMRGVGNTIYFGEGSWLTVV.

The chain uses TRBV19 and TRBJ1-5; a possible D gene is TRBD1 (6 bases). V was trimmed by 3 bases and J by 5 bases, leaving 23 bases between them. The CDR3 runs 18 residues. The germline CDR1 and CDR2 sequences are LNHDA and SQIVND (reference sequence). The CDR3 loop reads CASSISSTGRGRDQPQHF. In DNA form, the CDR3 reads TGTGCCAGTAGTATTTCCTCGACGGGCAGGGGCCGCGATCAGCCCCAGCATTTT.

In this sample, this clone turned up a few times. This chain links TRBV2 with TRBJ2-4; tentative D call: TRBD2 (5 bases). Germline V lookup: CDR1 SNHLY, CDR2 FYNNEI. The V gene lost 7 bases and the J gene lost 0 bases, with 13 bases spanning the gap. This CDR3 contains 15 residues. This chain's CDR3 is CASNVVGRAKNIQYF. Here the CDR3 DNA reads TGTGCCAGCAATGTCGTAGGGAGAGCCAAAAACATTCAGTACTTC.

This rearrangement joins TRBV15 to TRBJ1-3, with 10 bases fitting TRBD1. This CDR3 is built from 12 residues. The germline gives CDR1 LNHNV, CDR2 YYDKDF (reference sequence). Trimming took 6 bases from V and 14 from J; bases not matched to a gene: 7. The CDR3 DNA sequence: TGTGCCACCAGAGACGCCGGGACAGGGGTATATTTT. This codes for CATRDAGTGVYF.

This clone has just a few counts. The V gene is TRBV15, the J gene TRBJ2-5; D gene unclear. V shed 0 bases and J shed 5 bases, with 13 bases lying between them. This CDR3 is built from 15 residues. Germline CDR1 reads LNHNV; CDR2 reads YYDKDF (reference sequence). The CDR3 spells CATSREQLLSETQYF. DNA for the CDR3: TGTGCCACCAGCAGAGAACAACTTCTTAGCGAGACCCAGTACTTC.

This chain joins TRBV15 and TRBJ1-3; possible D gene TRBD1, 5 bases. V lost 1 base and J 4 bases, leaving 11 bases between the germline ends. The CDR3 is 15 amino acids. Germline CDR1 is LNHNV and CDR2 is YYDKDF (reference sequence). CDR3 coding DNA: TGTGCCACCAGCAGAGCCCGAGGACAAGGAAACACCATATATTTT. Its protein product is CATSRARGQGNTIYF.

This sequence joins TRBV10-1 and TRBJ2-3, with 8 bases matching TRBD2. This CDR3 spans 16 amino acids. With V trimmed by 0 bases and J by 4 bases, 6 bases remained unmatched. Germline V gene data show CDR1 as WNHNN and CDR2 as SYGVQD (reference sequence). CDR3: CASSESYGLAPDTQYF. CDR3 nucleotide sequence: TGCGCCAGCAGTGAGTCGTATGGACTAGCCCCAGATACGCAGTATTTT.

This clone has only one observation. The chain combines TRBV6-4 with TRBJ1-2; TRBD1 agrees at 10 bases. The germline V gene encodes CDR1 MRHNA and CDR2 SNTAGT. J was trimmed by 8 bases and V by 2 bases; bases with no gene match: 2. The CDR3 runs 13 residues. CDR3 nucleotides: TGTGCCAGCAGTGACGGGACAGGGGAAGGCTACACCTTC. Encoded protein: CASSDGTGEGYTF.

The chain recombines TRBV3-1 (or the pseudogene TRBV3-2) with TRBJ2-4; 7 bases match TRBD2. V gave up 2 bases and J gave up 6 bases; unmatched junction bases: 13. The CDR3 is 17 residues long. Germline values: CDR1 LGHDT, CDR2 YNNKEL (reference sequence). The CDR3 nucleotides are TGTGCCAGCAGCCAACCGCGGGGCGGGAGTGGCGGAAACATTCAGTACTTC. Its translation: CASSQPRGGSGGNIQYF.

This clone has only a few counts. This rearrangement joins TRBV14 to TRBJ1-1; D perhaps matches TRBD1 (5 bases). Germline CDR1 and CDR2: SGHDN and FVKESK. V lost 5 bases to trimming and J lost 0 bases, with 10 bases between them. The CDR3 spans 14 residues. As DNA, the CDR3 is TGTGCCAGCAGCGTCCAGGGAATGAACACTGAAGCTTTCTTT. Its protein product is CASSVQGMNTEAFF.

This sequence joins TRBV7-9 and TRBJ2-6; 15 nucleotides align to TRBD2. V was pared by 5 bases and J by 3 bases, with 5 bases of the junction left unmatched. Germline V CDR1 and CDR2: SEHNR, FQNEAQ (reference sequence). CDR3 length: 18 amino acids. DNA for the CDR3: TGTGCCAGCAGCATGGGACTAGCGGGAGGTGGTGGGGCCAACGTCCTGACTTTC. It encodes CASSMGLAGGGGANVLTF.

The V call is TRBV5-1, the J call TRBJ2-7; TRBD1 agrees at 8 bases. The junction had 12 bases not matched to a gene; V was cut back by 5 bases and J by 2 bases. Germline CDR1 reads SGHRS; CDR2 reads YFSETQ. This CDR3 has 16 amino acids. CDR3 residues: CASSDTGTGGTYEQYF. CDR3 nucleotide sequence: TGCGCCAGCAGTGACACGGGCACAGGGGGGACCTACGAGCAGTACTTC.

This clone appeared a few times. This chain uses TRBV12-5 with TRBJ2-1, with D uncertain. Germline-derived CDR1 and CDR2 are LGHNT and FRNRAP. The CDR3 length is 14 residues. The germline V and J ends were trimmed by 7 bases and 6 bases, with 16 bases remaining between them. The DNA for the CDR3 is TGTGCTAGTGTCCCCTCCTCGGTCCGCAATGAGCAGTTCTTC. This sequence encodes CASVPSSVRNEQFF.

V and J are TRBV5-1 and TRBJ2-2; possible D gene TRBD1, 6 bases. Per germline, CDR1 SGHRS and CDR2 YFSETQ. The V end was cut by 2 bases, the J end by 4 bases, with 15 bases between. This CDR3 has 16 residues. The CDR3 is CASSFLQGASTGELFF. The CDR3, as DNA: TGCGCCAGCAGCTTTTTACAGGGAGCATCCACCGGGGAGCTGTTTTTT. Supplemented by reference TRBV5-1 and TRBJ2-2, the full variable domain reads KAGVTQTPRYLIKTRGQQVTLSCSPISGHRSVSWYQQTPGQGLQFLFEYFSETQRNKGNFPGRFSGRQFSNSRSEMNVSTLELGDSALYLCASSFLQGASTGELFFGEGSRLTVL.

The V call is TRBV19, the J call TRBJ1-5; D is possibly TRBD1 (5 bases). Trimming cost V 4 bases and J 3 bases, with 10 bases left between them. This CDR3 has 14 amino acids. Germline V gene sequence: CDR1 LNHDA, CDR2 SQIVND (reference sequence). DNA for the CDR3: TGTGCCAGTAGTAAGACAGTATTCAATCAGCCCCAGCATTTT. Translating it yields CASSKTVFNQPQHF.

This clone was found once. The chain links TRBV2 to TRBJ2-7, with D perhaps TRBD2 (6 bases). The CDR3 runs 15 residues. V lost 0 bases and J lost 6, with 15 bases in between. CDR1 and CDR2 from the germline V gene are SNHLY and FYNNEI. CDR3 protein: CASSEALGGTGEQYF. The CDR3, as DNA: TGTGCCAGCAGTGAAGCGCTGGGGGGTACAGGCGAGCAGTACTTC.